One sample yielded the 5 T cell receptor beta chains listed below, sequenced in a study of T cell changes during pregnancy in multiple sclerosis. Libraries were prepared by immunoSEQ multiplex PCR; TCRdb keeps only in-frame clonotypes and omits some of them. Of roughly 17,000 clones in the sample, 85% were seen once. The sequenced sample was CD8+ T cells from peripheral blood mononuclear cells, obtained after pregnancy. These receptors were collected from a female donor with multiple sclerosis, enrolled in a pregnancy study.

This clone was seen a few times. The rearrangement joins TRBV10-1 to TRBJ1-1; D is perhaps TRBD1 (5 bases). This CDR3 comprises 14 residues. The germline V gene encodes CDR1 WNHNN and CDR2 SYGVQD (reference sequence). The V end lost 4 bases, the J end lost 9 bases, and 18 bases lay between the germline ends. Here the CDR3 DNA reads TGCGCCAGCAGTGCGGGCGGGGCAGCACAACAAGCTTTCTTT. Encoded protein: CASSAGGAAQQAFF.

The chain is built from TRBV27 and TRBJ2-5; D remains unclear. CDR3 length: 13 amino acids. Germline V CDR1 and CDR2: MNHEY, SMNVEV (reference sequence). Between the trimmed V and J ends, which lost 2 bases and 3 bases, there was a span of 7 bases. CDR3 coding DNA: TGTGCCAGCAGTTTAGGGCAAGAAGAGACCCAGTACTTC. Translation: CASSLGQEETQYF.

The chain uses TRBV11-2 and TRBJ2-3; 9 bases are a match to TRBD1. The CDR3 consists of 16 residues. Germline V CDR1 and CDR2: SGHAT, FQNNGV. V lost 1 base to trimming and J lost 3 bases; unmatched junction nucleotides: 5. The CDR3 DNA sequence: TGTGCCAGCAGCTTAGGTCCAGGGACAGGGACAGATACGCAGTATTTT. This gives the protein CASSLGPGTGTDTQYF. Together with reference TRBV11-2 and TRBJ2-3, the CDR3 gives the full variable domain: EAGVAQSPRYKIIEKRQSVAFWCNPISGHATLYWYQQILGQGPKLLIQFQNNGVVDDSQLPKDRFSAERLKGVDSTLKIQPAKLEDSAVYLCASSLGPGTGTDTQYFGPGTRLTVL.

J is TRBJ2-7 and V is TRBV11-2, with 8 bases lining up with TRBD1. Germline V lookup: CDR1 SGHAT, CDR2 FQNNGV. This CDR3 has 15 residues. With V trimmed by 7 bases and J by 4 bases, 12 bases remained unmatched. The CDR3 DNA is TGTGCCAGCACCAGACCCGGGACAGGTGTTTACGAGCAGTACTTC. This gives the protein CASTRPGTGVYEQYF.

The rearrangement links TRBV6-5 to TRBJ1-5, with D possibly matching TRBD1 (6 bases). CDR1 and CDR2 from the germline V gene are MNHEY and SVGAGI. This CDR3 has 13 amino acids. V lost 6 bases and J 0 bases, leaving 6 bases between the germline ends. CDR3 coding DNA: TGTGCCAGCAGCAGGGGTAGCAATCAGCCCCAGCATTTT. This sequence encodes CASSRGSNQPQHF.